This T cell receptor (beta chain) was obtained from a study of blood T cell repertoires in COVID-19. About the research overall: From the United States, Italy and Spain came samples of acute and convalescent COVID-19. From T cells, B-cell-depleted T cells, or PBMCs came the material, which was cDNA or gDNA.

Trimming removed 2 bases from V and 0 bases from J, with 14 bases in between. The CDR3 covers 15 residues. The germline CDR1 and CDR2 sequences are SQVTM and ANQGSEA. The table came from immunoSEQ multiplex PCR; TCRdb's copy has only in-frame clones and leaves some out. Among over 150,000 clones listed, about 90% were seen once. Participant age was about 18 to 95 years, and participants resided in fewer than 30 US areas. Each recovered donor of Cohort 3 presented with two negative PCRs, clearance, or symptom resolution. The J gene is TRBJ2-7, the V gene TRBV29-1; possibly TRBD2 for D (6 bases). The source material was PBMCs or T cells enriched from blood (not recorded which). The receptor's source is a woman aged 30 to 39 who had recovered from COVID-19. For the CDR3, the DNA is TGCAGCGTTGAACTCCAGGGAGGAACCTCCTACGAGCAGTACTTC. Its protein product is CSVELQGGTSYEQYF.